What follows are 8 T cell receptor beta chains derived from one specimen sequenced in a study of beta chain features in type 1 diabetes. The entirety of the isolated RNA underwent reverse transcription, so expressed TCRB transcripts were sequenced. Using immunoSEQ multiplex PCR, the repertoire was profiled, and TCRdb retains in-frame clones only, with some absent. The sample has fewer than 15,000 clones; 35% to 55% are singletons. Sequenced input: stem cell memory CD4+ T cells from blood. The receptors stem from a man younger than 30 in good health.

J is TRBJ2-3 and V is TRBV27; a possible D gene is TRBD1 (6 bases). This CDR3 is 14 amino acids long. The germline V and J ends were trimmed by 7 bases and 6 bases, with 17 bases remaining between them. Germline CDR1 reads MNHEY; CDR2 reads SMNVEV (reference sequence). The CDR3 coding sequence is TGTGCCAGCAACGGCAGGGGTTCAGTGGATACGCAGTATTTT. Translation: CASNGRGSVDTQYF.

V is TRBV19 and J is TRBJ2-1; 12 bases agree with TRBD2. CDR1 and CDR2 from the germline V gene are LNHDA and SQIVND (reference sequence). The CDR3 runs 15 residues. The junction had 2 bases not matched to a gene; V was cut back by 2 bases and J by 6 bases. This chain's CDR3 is CASSILAGGGNEQFF. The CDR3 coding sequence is TGTGCCAGTAGTATACTAGCGGGGGGGGGCAATGAGCAGTTCTTC.

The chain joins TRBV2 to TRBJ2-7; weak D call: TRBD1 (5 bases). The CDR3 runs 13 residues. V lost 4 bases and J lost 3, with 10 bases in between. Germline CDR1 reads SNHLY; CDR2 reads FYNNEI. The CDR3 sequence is CASSADSFYEQYF. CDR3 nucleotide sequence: TGTGCCAGCAGTGCCGACAGCTTCTACGAGCAGTACTTC.

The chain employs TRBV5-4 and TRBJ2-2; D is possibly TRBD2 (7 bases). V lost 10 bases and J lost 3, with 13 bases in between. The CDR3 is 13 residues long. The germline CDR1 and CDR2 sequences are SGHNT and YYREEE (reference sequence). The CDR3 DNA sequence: TGTGCCGGAAGGGGGGGGGACACCGGGGAGCTGTTTTTT. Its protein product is CAGRGGDTGELFF.

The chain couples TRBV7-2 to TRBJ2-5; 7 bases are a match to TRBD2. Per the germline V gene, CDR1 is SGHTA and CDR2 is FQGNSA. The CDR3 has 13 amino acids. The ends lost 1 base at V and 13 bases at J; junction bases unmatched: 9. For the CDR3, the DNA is TGTGCCAGCAGCTTAGATCTCGGGTTAGCGGGGTACTTC. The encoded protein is CASSLDLGLAGYF.

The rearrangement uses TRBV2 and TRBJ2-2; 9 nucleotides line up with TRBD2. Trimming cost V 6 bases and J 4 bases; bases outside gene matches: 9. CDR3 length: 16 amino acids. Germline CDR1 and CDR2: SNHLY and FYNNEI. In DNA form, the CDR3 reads TGTGCCAGCAGCGTCCTTGCGGGGGGGCTCACCGGGGAGCTGTTTTTT. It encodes CASSVLAGGLTGELFF.

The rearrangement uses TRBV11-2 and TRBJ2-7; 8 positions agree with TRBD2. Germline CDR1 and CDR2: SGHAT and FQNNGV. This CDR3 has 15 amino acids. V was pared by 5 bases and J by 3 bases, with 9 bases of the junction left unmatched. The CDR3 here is CASSPTGTSFYEQYF. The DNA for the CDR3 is TGTGCCAGCAGCCCCACCGGGACTAGTTTCTACGAGCAGTACTTC.

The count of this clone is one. The CDR3 DNA sequence: TGTGCCAGCAGAATTGGACTCGAGCGGGGGAACGAGCAGTACTTC. Its translation: CASRIGLERGNEQYF. V gene TRBV6-6 combines with J gene TRBJ2-7, with 8 bases aligning to TRBD2. CDR3 length: 15 residues. Germline-derived CDR1 and CDR2 are MNHNY and SVGAGI (reference sequence). V was clipped by 6 bases and J by 5 bases; unmatched bases: 12.